The rows below give T cell receptor beta chains drawn from one sample of a study of blood T cell repertoires in COVID-19. The protocol was immunoSEQ multiplex PCR, while the TCRdb copy is restricted to in-frame clones and leaves out a portion. Seen here are some 340,000 clones, more than 70% observed once, and the top ten hold about 2.7%. The sequenced sample consisted of peripheral blood. Receptors originate from a man under 40 with active or convalescent COVID-19. The CDR3 runs from the conserved cysteine through the conserved F or W.

v_call,j_call,cdr3_aa
TRBV18,TRBJ2-7,CASSPGQGSYEQYF
TRBV9,TRBJ1-1,CASSTKDRADTEAFF
TRBV4-1,TRBJ2-2,CASSQGLDEAGELFF
TRBV3-1/TRBV3-2,TRBJ1-6,CASSQGIRVEGSPLHF
TRBV5-1,TRBJ1-2,CASSRRLTGGSFYGYTF
TRBV19,TRBJ1-1,CASSMRWDTEAFF
TRBV2,TRBJ1-2,CASSPHGQDGYTF
TRBV18,TRBJ1-2,CASSPPDRGYGYTF
TRBV7-2,TRBJ2-1,CASCWGTSYNEQFF
TRBV7-2,TRBJ1-1,CASSSSGGYTEAFF
TRBV30,TRBJ1-6,CAWSGTNNSPLHF
TRBV9,TRBJ1-2,CASSGPTVANYEVHTF
TRBV28,TRBJ1-4,CASSSQGASGNEKLFF
TRBV6-2/TRBV6-3,TRBJ2-1,CASSLQGDEQFF
TRBV2,TRBJ1-3,CASQRGLGNTIYF
TRBV11-3,TRBJ2-3,CASSSTGVDTQYF
TRBV6-2/TRBV6-3,TRBJ1-4,CASSLTGTTNEKLFF
TRBV3-1/TRBV3-2,TRBJ2-5,CASSQGPLGLGDF
TRBV19,TRBJ1-1,CASSPRNTEAFF
TRBV4-1,TRBJ2-1,CASSQAQQGWNEQFF
TRBV10-3,TRBJ2-1,CAISESGDRHNEQFF
TRBV18,TRBJ2-5,CASSPAGGGQETQYF
TRBV2,TRBJ2-2,CASRQGASGGELFF
TRBV14,TRBJ2-7,CASSLLAGGSYEQYF
TRBV6-5,TRBJ1-2,CASSYGAGGVYGYTF
TRBV2,TRBJ2-7,CASRRVLYEQYF
TRBV6-5,TRBJ2-2,CATSGEGPSGELFF
TRBV19,TRBJ1-1,CASSNQGRNTEAFF
TRBV19,TRBJ2-2,CASSMVQVAGELFF
TRBV5-8,TRBJ2-1,CASSLGSGAYNEQFF
TRBV5-4,TRBJ2-1,CASSLAHGLAGRPLFF
TRBV9,TRBJ2-7,CASSKLGLAGDEQYF
TRBV19,TRBJ2-7,CASSAGTTPYEQYF
TRBV27,TRBJ1-1,CAVGKGYEAFF
TRBV10-3,TRBJ1-5,CAISDGGGNQPQHF
TRBV7-8,TRBJ1-1,CASSLSWTVNTEAFF
TRBV4-1,TRBJ1-1,CASSQEPSANTEAFF
TRBV6-5,TRBJ1-2,CASSFTGWGGYTF
TRBV28,TRBJ2-1,CASSSPGLAGGNEQFF
TRBV24-1,TRBJ2-2,CATGLAGEFTGELFF
TRBV29-1,TRBJ2-6,CSVTGSGANVLTF
TRBV6-1,TRBJ2-5,CASSDEGRTQYF
TRBV7-8,TRBJ1-6,CASSSGEGDSPLHF
TRBV12-3/TRBV12-4,TRBJ1-1,CASSLDSWSGAFF
TRBV12-3/TRBV12-4,TRBJ1-3,CASSPRGNTIYF
TRBV5-1,TRBJ2-7,CASSFQGPSSYEQYF
TRBV5-4,TRBJ2-1,CASSLASTSGDNEQFF
TRBV7-2,TRBJ2-2,CASTPRGGGGELFF
TRBV28,TRBJ2-7,CASSPSGRLILDEQYF
TRBV29-1,TRBJ2-5,CSVEPGTKETQYF
TRBV29-1,TRBJ1-5,CSVGERDQPQHF
TRBV6-5,TRBJ1-5,CASSLQGRDQPQHF
TRBV7-8,TRBJ2-7,CASSFGRVSSYEQYF